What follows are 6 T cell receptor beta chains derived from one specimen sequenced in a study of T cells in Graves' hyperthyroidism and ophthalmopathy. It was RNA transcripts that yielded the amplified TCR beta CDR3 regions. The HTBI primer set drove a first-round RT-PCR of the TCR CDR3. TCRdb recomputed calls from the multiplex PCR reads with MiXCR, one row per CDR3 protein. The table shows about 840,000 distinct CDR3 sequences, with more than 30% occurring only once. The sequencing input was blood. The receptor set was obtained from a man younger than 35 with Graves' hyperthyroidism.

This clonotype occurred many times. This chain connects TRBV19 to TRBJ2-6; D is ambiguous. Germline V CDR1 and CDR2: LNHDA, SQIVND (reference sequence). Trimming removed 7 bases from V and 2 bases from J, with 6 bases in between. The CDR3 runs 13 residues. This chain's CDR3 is CASKDPGANVLTF. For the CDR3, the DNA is TGTGCCAGTAAGGACCCTGGGGCCAACGTCCTGACTTTC.

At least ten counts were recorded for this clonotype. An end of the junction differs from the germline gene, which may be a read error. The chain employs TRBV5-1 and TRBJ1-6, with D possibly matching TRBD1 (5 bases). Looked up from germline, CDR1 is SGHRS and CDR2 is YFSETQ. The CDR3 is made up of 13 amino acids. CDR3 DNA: TGTGCTAGCAGCTTGGGGCTTAATTCACCCCTCCACTTT. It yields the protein CASSLGLNSPLHF. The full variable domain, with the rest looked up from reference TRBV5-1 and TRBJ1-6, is KAGVTQTPRYLIKTRGQQVTLSCSPISGHRSVSWYQQTPGQGLQFLFEYFSETQRNKGNFPGRFSGRQFSNSRSEMNVSTLELGDSALYLCASSLGLNSPLHFGNGTRLTVT.

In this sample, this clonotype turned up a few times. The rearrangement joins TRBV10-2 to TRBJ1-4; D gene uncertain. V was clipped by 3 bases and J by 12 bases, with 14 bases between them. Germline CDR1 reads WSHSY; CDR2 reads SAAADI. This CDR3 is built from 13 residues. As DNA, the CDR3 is TGCGCCAGCAGTGATGATCCCCAGCGGGAACTGTTTTTT. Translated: CASSDDPQRELFF.

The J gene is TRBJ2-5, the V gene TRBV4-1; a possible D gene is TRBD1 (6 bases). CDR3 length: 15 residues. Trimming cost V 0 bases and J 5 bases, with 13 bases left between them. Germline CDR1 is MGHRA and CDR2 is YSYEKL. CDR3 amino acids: CASSQEIRGSETQYF. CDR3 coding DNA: TGCGCCAGCAGCCAAGAAATCAGGGGATCGGAGACCCAGTACTTC.

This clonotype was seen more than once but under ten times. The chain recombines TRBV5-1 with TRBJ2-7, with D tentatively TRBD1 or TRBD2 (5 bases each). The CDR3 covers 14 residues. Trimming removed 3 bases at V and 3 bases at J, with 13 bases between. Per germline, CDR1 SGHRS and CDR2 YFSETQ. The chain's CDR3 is CASSSGTELYEQYF. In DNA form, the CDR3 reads TGCGCCAGCAGCTCTGGGACGGAACTCTACGAGCAGTACTTC.

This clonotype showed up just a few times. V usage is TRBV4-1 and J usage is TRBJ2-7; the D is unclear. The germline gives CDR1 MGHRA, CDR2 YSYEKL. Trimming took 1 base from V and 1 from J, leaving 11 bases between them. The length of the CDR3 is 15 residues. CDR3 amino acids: CASSQVGQSSYEQYF. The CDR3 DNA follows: TGCGCCAGCAGCCAAGTAGGCCAGTCGTCCTACGAGCAGTACTTC.